What follows are 27 T cell receptor beta chains derived from one specimen sequenced in a study of neoadjuvant anti-PD-1 for oral cavity cancer. Measured with immunoSEQ multiplex PCR; TCRdb has only the in-frame clones, and not every one. The repertoire includes several thousand clones, more than 70% of them detected once, and around 3% sits in the top ten. The source was PBMCs, collected before nivolumab (anti-PD-1) treatment. These receptors all stem from a person aged 35-79 years with oral cavity squamous cell carcinoma.

The rearrangement joins TRBV7-2 to TRBJ1-5; D ambiguous. The germline CDR1 and CDR2 sequences are SGHTA and FQGNSA. V was pared by 5 bases and J by 9 bases, with 20 bases between. CDR3 length equals 15 residues. The CDR3 region has the DNA TGTGCCAGCAGCGTACATCAAGGTAGCGGGCGGCCCCAGCATTTT. Translated: CASSVHQGSGRPQHF.

The V call is TRBV5-8, the J call TRBJ1-5; the D gene is possibly TRBD1 (6 bases). From germline, CDR1 is SGHTS and CDR2 YDEGEE. Between the trimmed V and J ends, which lost 4 bases and 0 bases, there was a span of 23 bases. This CDR3 contains 19 residues. This CDR3 reads CASSPFRGHEAYSNQPQHF. As DNA, the CDR3 is TGTGCCAGCAGCCCATTCCGGGGACATGAAGCCTATAGCAATCAGCCCCAGCATTTT.

As DNA, the CDR3 is TGTGCCAGCAGCTTAGGGCAGGGGGCCGTCTATGGCTACACCTTC. It yields the protein CASSLGQGAVYGYTF. J is TRBJ1-2 and V is TRBV7-9; 8 bases match TRBD1. V shed 1 base and J 4 bases; nucleotides not matched to a gene: 5. This CDR3 region has 15 residues. Germline values: CDR1 SEHNR, CDR2 FQNEAQ (reference sequence).

This clone showed up just a few times. This chain links TRBV10-1 with TRBJ1-5; D gene unclear. V shed 4 bases and J shed 6 bases, with 10 bases lying between them. The CDR3 has 13 residues. Germline CDR1 reads WNHNN; CDR2 reads SYGVQD (reference sequence). CDR3 DNA sequence: TGCGCCAGCAGTGTGGGTAGCGGTCAGCCCCAGCATTTT. It yields the protein CASSVGSGQPQHF.

In this sample, this clone turned up a few times. In DNA, the CDR3 is TGTGCCAGCAGCTCCCCCGGGACAGAGAGCTATTCACCCCTCCACTTT. Translation: CASSSPGTESYSPLHF. The chain employs TRBV5-4 and TRBJ1-6; 7 bases line up with TRBD1. The CDR3 totals 16 residues. Germline loops: CDR1 SGHNT, CDR2 YYREEE (reference sequence). The V segment lost 3 bases and the J segment 8 bases; nucleotides outside the gene matches: 11.

The V call is TRBV7-6, the J call TRBJ1-1, with D perhaps TRBD1 (5 bases). V was pared by 1 base and J by 1 base, with 13 bases between. The CDR3 has 16 residues. The V gene's germline CDR1 is SGHVS and CDR2 FNYEAQ. Here the CDR3 reads CASSLGPGSGNTEAFF. The CDR3 DNA is TGTGCCAGCAGCTTAGGTCCAGGGTCGGGGAACACTGAAGCTTTCTTT.

The chain is built from TRBV10-3 and TRBJ2-3, with D perhaps matching TRBD1 (6 bases). Germline V gene data show CDR1 as ENHRY and CDR2 as SYGVKD. The CDR3 is 15 residues long. Trimming cost V 4 bases and J 0 bases, with 11 bases left between them. CDR3 in DNA: TGTGCCATCAGTGCCCGACAGGCTAGCACAGATACGCAGTATTTT. It yields the protein CAISARQASTDTQYF.

This chain uses TRBV18 with TRBJ2-2; either TRBD1 or TRBD2 may supply D (5 bases each). There are 16 residues in the CDR3. CDR1 is KGHSH, CDR2 LQKENI, per germline. Trimming cost V 2 bases and J 1 base, with 11 bases left between them. The CDR3 coding sequence is TGTGCCAGCTCACCAAGAGGGGAACAGAACACCGGGGAGCTGTTTTTT. Translation: CASSPRGEQNTGELFF.

The chain combines TRBV4-3 with TRBJ2-7; D gene ambiguous. With 0 bases removed from V and 5 bases from J, the gap between germline ends came to 8 bases. The CDR3 runs to 13 residues. Germline CDR1 and CDR2: LGHNA and YSLEER. The CDR3 sequence: CASSQEGWDEQYF. The CDR3, as DNA: TGCGCCAGCAGCCAAGAAGGTTGGGACGAGCAGTACTTC.

The V call is TRBV4-3, the J call TRBJ2-7; 8 bases match TRBD1. The trim removed 3 bases at V and 5 bases at J, leaving 6 bases unmatched. Germline assignment: CDR1 LGHNA and CDR2 YSLEER. The CDR3 totals 14 residues. DNA for the CDR3: TGCGCCAGCAGCCACCGGACAGGGATGAACGAGCAGTACTTC. As protein: CASSHRTGMNEQYF.

This chain links TRBV5-6 with TRBJ1-1, with D unresolved. CDR3 size: 16 residues. Looked up from germline, CDR1 is SGHDT and CDR2 is YYEEEE. Trimming took off 4 bases at V and 0 bases at J, with 16 bases between the two ends. In DNA form, the CDR3 reads TGTGCCAGCAGCCCATGGGCAGGCCTAATGAACACTGAAGCTTTCTTT. Encoded protein: CASSPWAGLMNTEAFF.

In its sample, this clone was seen a few times. This chain joins TRBV7-2 and TRBJ2-1; D possibly corresponds to TRBD2 (6 bases). The germline gives CDR1 SGHTA, CDR2 FQGNSA. There are 15 residues in the CDR3. Trimming shortened V by 5 bases and J by 4 bases, and 15 bases separated the two germline ends. This CDR3 reads CASSKGTATYNEQFF. CDR3 bases: TGTGCCAGCAGCAAAGGGACTGCCACATACAATGAGCAGTTCTTC.

On this clone: Other DNA sequences of this sample code for an identical CDR3. The gene calls are TRBV5-1 and TRBJ1-2; TRBD1 might be the D (5 bases). This CDR3 is 14 amino acids long. The ends were cut back, 0 bases at V and 7 bases at J, with 13 bases in the middle. Germline V lookup: CDR1 SGHRS, CDR2 YFSETQ. This CDR3 is CASSLGIPGSGYTF. CDR3 sequence (DNA): TGCGCCAGCAGCTTGGGCATCCCAGGGTCTGGCTACACCTTC.

The genes are TRBV5-4 and TRBJ2-1; 13 bases agree with TRBD2. Germline loops: CDR1 SGHNT, CDR2 YYREEE (reference sequence). This CDR3 contains 16 residues. Trimming cost V 0 bases and J 7 bases; bases outside gene matches: 4. Written as DNA, the CDR3 is TGTGCCAGCAGCTTGGGAGGGACTAGCGGGGTTAATGAGCAGTTCTTC. Translation gives CASSLGGTSGVNEQFF.

DNA of the CDR3: TGTGCCAGCAGCTTGACAGTTTCCCGCTCTGGAAACACCATATATTTT. This translates into CASSLTVSRSGNTIYF. V usage is TRBV11-2 and J usage is TRBJ1-3, with D possibly being TRBD1 (5 bases). Trimming cost V 3 bases and J 0 bases, with 12 bases left between them. The V gene's germline CDR1 is SGHAT and CDR2 FQNNGV. The CDR3 contains 16 residues.

This clone was found a few times. This chain links TRBV11-2 with TRBJ1-2; TRBD1 matches 7 bases. Germline CDR1 is SGHAT and CDR2 is FQNNGV. Germline trimming cut 0 bases from V and 5 bases from J; bases unmatched to any gene: 3. There are 14 residues in the CDR3. The CDR3 sequence is CASSLDGTAYGYTF. The CDR3, as DNA: TGTGCCAGCAGCTTAGATGGGACAGCTTATGGCTACACCTTC.

The chain is built from TRBV5-1 and TRBJ1-1; possibly TRBD1 for D (5 bases). Germline V gene lookup returns CDR1 SGHRS and CDR2 YFSETQ. The CDR3 length is 13 residues. V was cut by 0 bases and J by 8 bases, with 11 bases left in between. This CDR3 is CASSLVQGEEAFF. The CDR3 nucleotides are TGCGCCAGCAGCTTGGTGCAGGGCGAAGAAGCTTTCTTT.

The count of this clone is one. This chain links TRBV19 with TRBJ1-2; no clear D. This CDR3 comprises 12 residues. Germline V gene lookup returns CDR1 LNHDA and CDR2 SQIVND (reference sequence). V was shortened by 7 bases and J by 4 bases, with 10 bases between the two germline ends. CDR3 protein: CASINPLYGYTF. DNA of the CDR3: TGTGCCAGTATCAACCCCCTCTATGGCTACACCTTC.

This clone has a handful of counts. The gene calls are TRBV6-5 and TRBJ1-2; D unclear. Germline V gene data show CDR1 as MNHEY and CDR2 as SVGAGI. V was trimmed by 5 bases and J by 8 bases, leaving 18 bases between them. CDR3 length: 14 residues. The CDR3 is CASSLSTPAVGYTF. The DNA for the CDR3 is TGTGCCAGCAGTCTGTCGACACCTGCGGTGGGCTACACCTTC.

The J gene is TRBJ2-2, the V gene TRBV9, with TRBD1 as a possible D gene (5 bases). The V end lost 3 bases, the J end lost 6 bases, and 6 bases lay between the germline ends. This CDR3 is built from 12 residues. CDR1 and CDR2 (germline): SGDLS, YYNGEE. CDR3: CASSEGAGELFF. CDR3 in DNA: TGTGCCAGCAGCGAAGGGGCCGGGGAGCTGTTTTTT.

The chain recombines TRBV6-4 with TRBJ2-3; 7 positions agree with TRBD1. The CDR3 loop spans 14 amino acids. The germline CDR1 and CDR2 sequences are MRHNA and SNTAGT. V lost 3 bases to trimming and J lost 2 bases; unmatched junction nucleotides: 2. CDR3 in amino acids: CASSEDRATDTQYF. The DNA of the CDR3 is TGTGCCAGCAGTGAAGACAGGGCCACAGATACGCAGTATTTT.

The table lists this clone with a few counts. V and J are TRBV9 and TRBJ1-1; perhaps TRBD1 as D (5 bases). CDR1 and CDR2 from the germline V gene are SGDLS and YYNGEE. Trimming cost V 0 bases and J 1 base, with 25 bases left between them. This CDR3 has 20 residues. The CDR3 here is CASSVGQGGRSPQSNTEAFF. The CDR3 nucleotides are TGTGCCAGCAGCGTAGGCCAGGGTGGTCGATCCCCCCAATCGAACACTGAAGCTTTCTTT.

DNA of the CDR3: TGTGCCAGCAGCTTAAGGGGGGGCGCCGGTGATGGCTACACCTTC. Its translation: CASSLRGGAGDGYTF. V and J are TRBV11-2 and TRBJ1-2, with TRBD1 as a possible D gene (6 bases). The V gene's germline CDR1 is SGHAT and CDR2 FQNNGV. V was clipped by 2 bases and J by 6 bases, with 16 bases between them. This CDR3 is 15 amino acids long.

V and J are TRBV9 and TRBJ2-5, with a possible D match to TRBD1 (6 bases). This CDR3 spans 16 amino acids. The V gene's germline CDR1 is SGDLS and CDR2 YYNGEE. Trimming shortened V by 2 bases and J by 1 base, and 15 bases separated the two germline ends. CDR3 loop: CASSVGTGLGQETQYF. In DNA, the CDR3 is TGTGCCAGCAGCGTTGGAACAGGGTTAGGCCAAGAGACCCAGTACTTC.

This rearrangement joins TRBV11-3 to TRBJ2-1; D might be TRBD1 (6 bases). The ends were cut back, 4 bases at V and 9 bases at J, with 10 bases in the middle. The CDR3 extends over 12 amino acids. In germline, CDR1 is SGHNT, CDR2 YENEEA. CDR3: CASSSSRGEQFF. In nucleotides, the CDR3 is TGTGCCAGCAGCTCTAGCAGGGGTGAGCAGTTCTTC.

The chain uses TRBV7-8 and TRBJ1-6; 7 bases map to TRBD1. Trimming at V came to 3 bases and at J to 10 bases, leaving 6 bases not matched to a gene. The CDR3 extends over 14 amino acids. Germline V lookup: CDR1 SGHVS, CDR2 FQNEAQ. For the CDR3, the DNA is TGTGCCAGCAGCTTGAGACAGGGAGAATCACCCCTCCACTTT. Protein sequence: CASSLRQGESPLHF. Complete variable domain (other parts from reference TRBV7-8 and TRBJ1-6): GAGVSQSPRYKVAKRGQDVALRCDPISGHVSLFWYQQALGQGPEFLTYFQNEAQLDKSGLPSDRFFAERPEGSVSTLKIQRTQQEDSAVYLCASSLRQGESPLHFGNGTRLTVT.

V gene TRBV14 combines with J gene TRBJ1-5, with D perhaps TRBD1 (6 bases). The V and J ends lost 4 bases and 5 bases respectively, with 18 bases between them. Germline V CDR1 and CDR2: SGHDN, FVKESK. There are 16 residues in the CDR3. CDR3 DNA: TGTGCCAGCAGCCCTCCTACATACAGGGTTCATCAGCCCCAGCATTTT. The encoded protein is CASSPPTYRVHQPQHF. Filled out from reference TRBV14 and TRBJ1-5, the complete variable domain reads EAGVTQFPSHSVIEKGQTVTLRCDPISGHDNLYWYRRVMGKEIKFLLHFVKESKQDESGMPNNRFLAERTGGTYSTLKVQPAELEDSGVYFCASSPPTYRVHQPQHFGDGTRLSIL.